The 27 T cell receptor beta chains below come from one sample, sequenced in a study of blood T cell repertoires in COVID-19. Some clones are missing from TCRdb's copy, which holds only in-frame ones; the method was immunoSEQ multiplex PCR. Here the sample spans about 130,000 clones, less than 90% being singletons. Sample: peripheral blood. The receptor set was obtained from a woman aged 25 to 39 who had recovered from COVID-19.

This clone has only a few counts. J is TRBJ1-1 and V is TRBV2; possible D gene TRBD1, 6 bases. The germline V gene encodes CDR1 SNHLY and CDR2 FYNNEI. Trimming cost V 6 bases and J 2 bases, with 13 bases left between them. This CDR3 has 14 amino acids. The CDR3 sequence: CASSRGLPNTEAFF. The CDR3 bases are TGTGCCAGCAGCAGGGGTCTACCAAACACTGAAGCTTTCTTT.

The chain carries TRBV5-5 and TRBJ1-5; weak D call: TRBD1 (6 bases). CDR1 is SGHKS, CDR2 YYEKEE, per germline (reference sequence). V gave up 0 bases and J gave up 1 base, with 8 bases separating them. The CDR3 length is 15 residues. The CDR3 spells CASSLAQGSNQPQHF. The CDR3 DNA is TGTGCCAGCAGCTTGGCACAGGGCAGCAATCAGCCCCAGCATTTT.

This clone was seen only once. The V call is TRBV19, the J call TRBJ2-3; 8 bases agree with TRBD2. The V and J ends lost 5 bases and 2 bases, in that order; junction bases with no gene match: 6. Germline CDR1 LNHDA, CDR2 SQIVND (reference sequence). This CDR3 is 15 amino acids long. This CDR3 is CASSLGGELTDTQYF. CDR3 coding DNA: TGTGCCAGTAGTCTCGGGGGGGAGCTCACAGATACGCAGTATTTT.

This clone occurred a few times. This chain joins TRBV27 and TRBJ2-7, with D possibly TRBD1 on 6 matching bases. In germline, CDR1 is MNHEY, CDR2 SMNVEV (reference sequence). Trimming took 6 bases from V and 2 from J, leaving 17 bases between them. The CDR3 runs to 15 residues. CDR3 nucleotide sequence: TGTGCCAGCAGCACTCCGGGCAGGGGACCCTACGAGCAGTACTTC. Translated: CASSTPGRGPYEQYF.

CDR3 bases: TGTGCCAGCTCACCTTTAGAAGGGGGGAACACTGAAGCTTTCTTT. Its translation is CASSPLEGGNTEAFF. The chain is built from TRBV18 and TRBJ1-1; tentative D call: TRBD1 (6 bases). The length of the CDR3 is 15 residues. Germline lookup yields CDR1 KGHSH and CDR2 LQKENI. V lost 3 bases and J lost 1, with 12 bases in between. Full variable domain (remainder filled in from reference TRBV18 and TRBJ1-1): NAGVMQNPRHLVRRRGQEARLRCSPMKGHSHVYWYRQLPEEGLKFMVYLQKENIIDESGMPKERFSAEFPKEGPSILRIQQVVRGDSAAYFCASSPLEGGNTEAFFGQGTRLTVV.

This chain joins TRBV10-3 and TRBJ1-1; D gene ambiguous. The CDR3 sequence is 13 residues long. Germline V gene data show CDR1 as ENHRY and CDR2 as SYGVKD. The V end lost 6 bases, the J end lost 0 bases, and 8 bases lay between the germline ends. The CDR3 loop reads CAISGGLNTEAFF. CDR3 nucleotides: TGTGCCATCAGCGGCGGGTTGAACACTGAAGCTTTCTTT.

This rearrangement joins TRBV11-2 to TRBJ2-7; TRBD2 matches at 10 bases. V trimming: 0 bases; J trimming: 2 bases; junction bases outside the gene matches: 10. There are 18 residues in the CDR3. The germline gives CDR1 SGHAT, CDR2 FQNNGV. The CDR3 sequence: CASSLDRPTSGLTYEQYF. The CDR3, as DNA: TGTGCCAGCAGCTTAGACCGGCCGACTAGCGGGCTAACCTACGAGCAGTACTTC.

The genes are TRBV25-1 and TRBJ2-7, with D possibly TRBD1 on 5 matching bases. Deletions cut 1 base from V and 5 bases from J, with 9 bases between. In germline, CDR1 is MGHDK, CDR2 SYGVNS. CDR3 size: 13 residues. As DNA, the CDR3 is TGTGCCAGCAGTGAATCAGGCAGGGACGAGCAGTACTTC. Translation gives CASSESGRDEQYF.

This clone was picked up many times. The chain joins TRBV5-1 to TRBJ1-5; D unclear. The germline V and J ends were trimmed by 5 bases and 3 bases, with 18 bases remaining between them. In germline, CDR1 is SGHRS, CDR2 YFSETQ. The CDR3 sequence is 16 residues long. The CDR3 sequence is CASRRTAGENNQPQHF. Written as DNA, the CDR3 is TGCGCCAGCAGACGGACGGCGGGCGAGAACAATCAGCCCCAGCATTTT.

This chain links TRBV14 with TRBJ2-2; D is perhaps TRBD1 (6 bases). This CDR3 is built from 14 residues. Trimming cost V 4 bases and J 5 bases, with 11 bases left between them. CDR1 is SGHDN and CDR2 is FVKESK in the germline V gene. CDR3 nucleotide sequence: TGTGCCAGCAGCCCTCTCGGACAGACCGGGGAGCTGTTTTTT. This encodes CASSPLGQTGELFF.

Comments on this clone: The sample contains more than one DNA sequence encoding this CDR3. The genes are TRBV3-1 (or the pseudogene TRBV3-2) and TRBJ2-3; 10 bases line up with TRBD2. The CDR3 contains 15 residues. With 4 bases clipped from V and 0 bases from J, the junction kept 1 base outside the gene matches. From germline, CDR1 is LGHDT and CDR2 YNNKEL (reference sequence). The CDR3: CASSPTSGSTDTQYF. CDR3 bases: TGTGCCAGCAGCCCGACTAGCGGGAGCACAGATACGCAGTATTTT.

The chain is built from TRBV9 and TRBJ1-3; D gene unclear. Looked up from germline, CDR1 is SGDLS and CDR2 is YYNGEE. The V end was cut by 4 bases, the J end by 2 bases, with 10 bases between. This CDR3 has 14 residues. CDR3 in amino acids: CASSITETGNTIYF. In DNA, the CDR3 is TGTGCCAGCAGCATTACAGAAACTGGAAACACCATATATTTT.

This clone was seen once. CDR3 coding DNA: TGTGCCAGCAGCATAGGAGGCTCTGGAAACACCATATATTTT. As protein: CASSIGGSGNTIYF. V gene TRBV5-5 combines with J gene TRBJ1-3, with D uncertain. The V gene lost 4 bases and the J gene lost 0 bases, with 8 bases spanning the gap. CDR1 and CDR2 from the germline V gene are SGHKS and YYEKEE (reference sequence). This CDR3 has 14 residues.

The chain carries TRBV19 and TRBJ2-7; D ambiguous. This CDR3 is 16 amino acids long. Trimming left V 2 bases short and J 9 bases short, with 23 bases between. From germline, CDR1 is LNHDA and CDR2 SQIVND (reference sequence). The chain's CDR3 is CASSIRPSPDLRGQYF. CDR3 nucleotides: TGTGCCAGTAGTATACGTCCCAGCCCAGACCTACGAGGGCAGTACTTC.

This clone showed up just once. V gene TRBV5-4 combines with J gene TRBJ2-1, with 11 bases that match TRBD1. This CDR3 comprises 14 residues. Germline-derived CDR1 and CDR2 are SGHNT and YYREEE (reference sequence). Trimming removed 6 bases from V and 9 bases from J; junction bases left unmatched: 8. This CDR3 reads CASIRGQGATEQFF. DNA for the CDR3: TGTGCCAGCATCCGTGGACAGGGGGCCACTGAGCAGTTCTTC.

This clone was found once. The chain couples TRBV30 to TRBJ2-7, with TRBD2 matching 10 bases. The J segment lost 1 base and the V segment lost 4 bases, leaving 7 bases of the junction unmatched. The CDR3 length is 15 residues. Per germline, CDR1 GTSNPN and CDR2 SVGIG (reference sequence). The CDR3 DNA reads TGTGCCTGGAAAGAAAATAGCGGGGGGTCCTACGAGCAGTACTTC. Translating gives CAWKENSGGSYEQYF.

The chain has TRBV4-2 and TRBJ2-1; 10 bases fit TRBD2. V lost 7 bases and J lost 7; bases outside the gene matches: 7. CDR3 length: 14 residues. The germline gives CDR1 LGHNA, CDR2 YNFKEQ. The CDR3 region is CASKAGGPGNEQFF. In DNA form, the CDR3 reads TGTGCCAGCAAAGCGGGAGGGCCGGGGAATGAGCAGTTCTTC.

This chain links TRBV10-2 with TRBJ2-4; 7 bases agree with TRBD1. V gave up 3 bases and J gave up 1 base; unmatched junction bases: 6. In germline, CDR1 is WSHSY, CDR2 SAAADI. This CDR3 contains 16 residues. The CDR3 nucleotides are TGCGCCAGCAGTGACTGGACACAGGGGGCCAAAAACATTCAGTACTTC. Translated: CASSDWTQGAKNIQYF.

The chain has TRBV19 and TRBJ2-1; 8 nucleotides agree with TRBD2. This CDR3 has 16 residues. Germline V gene lookup returns CDR1 LNHDA and CDR2 SQIVND (reference sequence). The trim removed 6 bases at V and 0 bases at J, leaving 7 bases unmatched. CDR3 amino acids: CASSLAGVSSYNEQFF. Here the CDR3 DNA reads TGTGCCAGTAGCCTAGCGGGCGTAAGCTCCTACAATGAGCAGTTCTTC. The entire variable domain, with the rest obtained from reference TRBV19 and TRBJ2-1, is as follows: DGGITQSPKYLFRKEGQNVTLSCEQNLNHDAMYWYRQDPGQGLRLIYYSQIVNDFQKGDIAEGYSVSREKKESFPLTVTSAQKNPTAFYLCASSLAGVSSYNEQFFGPGTRLTVL.

The chain has TRBV6-2 or TRBV6-3 and TRBJ2-7; 7 bases are shared with TRBD2. This CDR3 comprises 14 residues. J lost 3 bases, V lost 2 bases, and 4 bases had no gene match. The germline V gene encodes CDR1 MNHEY and CDR2 SVGEGT. The CDR3 bases are TGTGCCAGCAGTTACGATCCTAGCGGCTACGAGCAGTACTTC. This translates into CASSYDPSGYEQYF.

The genes are TRBV14 and TRBJ2-6, with unresolved D. The CDR3 contains 16 residues. CDR1 and CDR2 (germline): SGHDN, FVKESK. Trimming removed 1 base at V and 2 bases at J, with 9 bases between. The CDR3 is CASSQVGWAGANVLTF. The CDR3 DNA is TGTGCCAGCAGCCAAGTGGGCTGGGCTGGGGCCAACGTCCTGACTTTC.

This clone was observed once. This chain connects TRBV5-6 to TRBJ1-2; D possibly corresponds to TRBD1 (5 bases). V lost 3 bases and J 2 bases, leaving 8 bases between the germline ends. CDR3 length equals 13 residues. Looked up from germline, CDR1 is SGHDT and CDR2 is YYEEEE. This chain's CDR3 is CASSYQGNYGYTF. CDR3 sequence (DNA): TGTGCCAGCAGCTACCAGGGAAACTATGGCTACACCTTC. The variable domain in full, with the rest retrieved from reference TRBV5-6 and TRBJ1-2, is DAGVTQSPTHLIKTRGQQVTLRCSPKSGHDTVSWYQQALGQGPQFIFQYYEEEERQRGNFPDRFSGHQFPNYSSELNVNALLLGDSALYLCASSYQGNYGYTFGSGTRLTVV.

The rearrangement links TRBV3-1 (or the pseudogene TRBV3-2) to TRBJ2-7, with 9 bases that match TRBD2. The ends lost 5 bases at V and 4 bases at J; junction bases unmatched: 3. The CDR3 totals 13 residues. The germline gives CDR1 LGHDT, CDR2 YNNKEL (reference sequence). CDR3: CASSVRGGYEQYF. The CDR3 DNA reads TGTGCCAGCAGCGTGCGGGGGGGATACGAGCAGTACTTC.

The chain joins TRBV12-5 to TRBJ2-3; D possibly corresponds to TRBD2 (6 bases). The V gene lost 6 bases and the J gene lost 0 bases, with 13 bases spanning the gap. Germline CDR1 is LGHNT and CDR2 is FRNRAP. CDR3 length equals 15 residues. The CDR3 here is CASGPGTASTDTQYF. The CDR3 nucleotides read TGTGCTAGTGGGCCCGGGACTGCTAGCACAGATACGCAGTATTTT.

In this sample, this clone turned up once. This chain uses TRBV6-5 with TRBJ1-1; TRBD1 might be the D (5 bases). Germline CDR1 is MNHEY and CDR2 is SVGAGI. The V gene lost 6 bases and the J gene lost 1 base, with 12 bases spanning the gap. This CDR3 is 14 amino acids long. The CDR3 region is CASSISGANTEAFF. CDR3 in DNA: TGTGCCAGCAGCATAAGTGGGGCGAACACTGAAGCTTTCTTT.

This clone was detected ten times or more. This rearrangement joins TRBV5-1 to TRBJ1-1, with TRBD1 matching 8 bases. Germline V CDR1 and CDR2: SGHRS, YFSETQ. The CDR3 runs to 14 residues. Trimming cost V 5 bases and J 0 bases; bases outside gene matches: 3. DNA for the CDR3: TGCGCCAGCAGTAAGGGACAGGTGAACACTGAAGCTTTCTTT. This sequence encodes CASSKGQVNTEAFF.

The rearrangement joins TRBV14 to TRBJ2-7; the D gene is possibly TRBD1 (5 bases). Trimming left V 0 bases short and J 3 bases short, with 12 bases between. Germline-derived CDR1 and CDR2 are SGHDN and FVKESK. The CDR3 covers 15 residues. CDR3 DNA: TGTGCCAGCAGCCAAGAGAGGCAGGGATACTACGAGCAGTACTTC. This encodes CASSQERQGYYEQYF. The variable domain in full, with the rest retrieved from reference TRBV14 and TRBJ2-7, is EAGVTQFPSHSVIEKGQTVTLRCDPISGHDNLYWYRRVMGKEIKFLLHFVKESKQDESGMPNNRFLAERTGGTYSTLKVQPAELEDSGVYFCASSQERQGYYEQYFGPGTRLTVT.